This is a list of T cell receptor beta chains from one sample in a study of T cell responses to AZD1222 COVID-19 vaccine. Clones were read by immunoSEQ multiplex PCR, and TCRdb kept only the in-frame ones, dropping some. The sample lists 95,000 to 130,000 clones; about 86% were seen once. The material was peripheral blood, obtained on day 0 of AZD1222 vaccination. These TCRs come from an adult in good health. The CDR3 runs from the conserved cysteine through the conserved F or W. A D gene is named only where the DNA matches it firmly.

v_call	j_call	d_call	cdr3_aa	cdr3_nt
TRBV11-1	TRBJ2-5	NA	CASSPSEGGQETQYF	TGTGCCAGCAGCCCTAGCGAGGGGGGCCAAGAGACCCAGTACTTC
TRBV13	TRBJ1-2	TRBD1	CASSTSTGGYGYTF	TGTGCCAGCAGCACCTCGACAGGGGGCTATGGCTACACCTTC
TRBV18	TRBJ2-7	NA	CASSLGTPNSYEQYF	TGTGCCAGCTCCCTCGGGACACCGAACTCCTACGAGCAGTACTTC
TRBV6-2/TRBV6-3	TRBJ1-5	TRBD1	CASTPDRRNQPQHF	TGTGCCAGCACCCCGGACAGGCGCAATCAGCCCCAGCATTTT
TRBV28	TRBJ1-4	NA	CASSPQGDPNEKLFF	TGTGCCAGCAGCCCCCAGGGCGACCCCAATGAAAAACTGTTTTTT
TRBV15	TRBJ1-3	NA	CATSQRVYSGNTIYF	TGTGCCACCAGCCAGCGGGTCTACTCTGGAAACACCATATATTTT
TRBV6-6	TRBJ2-1	TRBD2	CASSPQGLAVLYNEQFF	TGTGCCAGCAGTCCACAGGGACTAGCGGTCCTGTACAATGAGCAGTTCTTC
TRBV24-1	TRBJ1-1	NA	CATSDSGRPEAFF	TGTGCCACCAGTGATTCAGGGCGGCCTGAAGCTTTCTTT
TRBV28	TRBJ1-5	TRBD1	CASSWRQGLQPQHF	TGTGCCAGCAGTTGGCGACAGGGGCTTCAGCCCCAGCATTTT
TRBV10-3	TRBJ1-6	NA	CAISGPGRPNSPLHF	TGTGCCATCAGTGGACCGGGACGGCCTAATTCACCCCTCCACTTT
TRBV28	TRBJ1-2	TRBD1	CASSSSARGHYGYTF	TGTGCCAGCAGTTCGTCCGCCAGGGGGCATTATGGCTACACCTTC
TRBV5-8	TRBJ2-6	NA	CASGELQTSGANVLTF	TGTGCCAGCGGTGAGCTGCAGACATCTGGGGCCAACGTCCTGACTTTC
TRBV9	TRBJ1-3	TRBD1	CASSVGFGRGTGNTIYF	TGTGCCAGCAGCGTAGGGTTTGGCAGGGGGACAGGAAACACCATATATTTT
TRBV7-3	TRBJ2-2	NA	CASSSSGPNTGELFF	TGTGCCAGCAGCTCCTCGGGGCCAAACACCGGGGAGCTGTTTTTT
TRBV27	TRBJ2-3	NA	CASSQAGYTDTQYF	TGTGCCAGCAGTCAAGCCGGGTATACAGATACGCAGTATTTT
TRBV30	TRBJ1-1	NA	CAWSRWGGTEAFF	TGTGCCTGGAGTAGGTGGGGGGGCACTGAAGCTTTCTTT
TRBV7-9	TRBJ1-1	NA	CASSLGTGMNTEAFF	TGTGCCAGCAGCTTAGGTACCGGGATGAACACTGAAGCTTTCTTT
TRBV10-3	TRBJ2-2	TRBD1	CAISGDRGLDTGELFF	TGTGCCATCAGTGGCGACAGGGGGCTGGACACCGGGGAGCTGTTTTTT
TRBV11-2	TRBJ1-2	TRBD1	CASSLTAGGPVAYGYTF	TGTGCCAGCAGCTTAACAGCAGGGGGACCGGTCGCGTATGGCTACACCTTC